This TCR beta chain was recorded in a study of T-cell reconstitution after alpha-beta-depleted transplantation in children. Study outcomes and limitations: Most T-cell counts and diversity one year after the transplant came from T cells that were newly produced. Several hundred expanded graft clones reportedly supplied alpha-beta T cells about two months after transplant.

The sample holds many counts of this clonotype. Its matching antigen is unknown. From germline, CDR1 is MNHEY and CDR2 SVGEGT. The CDR3 runs 15 residues. V dropped 0 bases and J dropped 0 bases, with 9 bases sitting between them. A TCRbeta library incorporating unique molecular identifiers was prepared. TCRdb independently ran MiXCR on the PCR reads; one entry per CDR3 protein. The repertoire holds 300,000 to 400,000 distinct CDR3 sequences, with around 15% as singletons. The source was PBMCs, mostly from graft donor cells, collected 360 days after TCRalphabeta/CD19-depleted stem cell transplant. V gene TRBV6-2 or TRBV6-3 combines with J gene TRBJ2-7, with D possibly TRBD1 on 5 matching bases. This sequence was found in a male patient between 2 and 15 years old who had a stem cell transplant for acute lymphoblastic leukemia, so the T cells may come from the graft donor. CDR3: CASSYSRQGSYEQYF. In nucleotides, the CDR3 is TGTGCCAGCAGTTACTCGCGCCAGGGCTCCTACGAGCAGTACTTC.